The next 30 T cell receptor beta chains were all read from a single sample in a study of T cells after yellow fever vaccination. TCRdb used MiXCR to reprocess the 5' RACE reads, holding one entry per CDR3 protein. The table shows 450,000 to 550,000 distinct CDR3 sequences, with under 25% occurring only once. The sample in question was PBMCs, obtained 15 days after the yellow fever booster vaccination. Receptors were obtained from a man younger than 40 who received the YFV17D yellow fever vaccine.

The J gene is TRBJ2-2, the V gene TRBV7-9; the D call may be TRBD1 or TRBD2 (5 bases each). The germline gives CDR1 SEHNR, CDR2 FQNEAQ (reference sequence). Trimming took 6 bases from V and 4 from J, leaving 18 bases between them. The CDR3 contains 16 residues. This CDR3 reads CASSPGTLRSTGELFF. In DNA form, the CDR3 reads TGTGCCAGCAGTCCCGGGACCTTGAGGAGCACCGGGGAGCTGTTTTTT.

This clonotype was counted at least ten times. The rearrangement joins TRBV29-1 to TRBJ2-3; TRBD2 matches 8 bases. CDR3 size: 14 residues. From germline, CDR1 is SQVTM and CDR2 ANQGSEA. The trim removed 1 base at V and 4 bases at J, leaving 4 bases unmatched. The CDR3 DNA is TGCAGCGTTGAAGGGGGTAGCGGGGCAGATACGCAGTATTTT. It codes for CSVEGGSGADTQYF.

For the CDR3, the DNA is TGTGCCAGCAGCCAATATGGAGAGACCCAGTACTTC. It yields the protein CASSQYGETQYF. This chain links TRBV7-2 with TRBJ2-5; D unresolved. V was trimmed by 5 bases and J by 4 bases, leaving 8 bases between them. This CDR3 contains 12 residues. Looked up from germline, CDR1 is SGHTA and CDR2 is FQGNSA.

The J gene is TRBJ2-5, the V gene TRBV5-1, with 7 bases matching TRBD1. The CDR3 loop spans 15 amino acids. V shed 0 bases and J 0 bases; nucleotides not matched to a gene: 2. CDR1 and CDR2 from the germline V gene are SGHRS and YFSETQ. The CDR3 spells CASSLEGQYQETQYF. The CDR3 DNA sequence: TGCGCCAGCAGCTTGGAGGGACAGTACCAAGAGACCCAGTACTTC.

This clonotype was seen at least ten times. The chain uses TRBV6-2 or TRBV6-3 and TRBJ2-1; D gene ambiguous. Looked up from germline, CDR1 is MNHEY and CDR2 is SVGEGT. There are 13 residues in the CDR3. V lost 0 bases and J lost 14, with 14 bases in between. CDR3 loop: CASSYSDFTPKFF. The DNA for the CDR3 is TGTGCCAGCAGTTACTCTGACTTTACCCCGAAGTTCTTC.

This chain connects TRBV7-2 to TRBJ2-7; D is unresolved. V lost 5 bases to trimming and J lost 1 base, with 15 bases between them. The CDR3 extends over 15 amino acids. The germline gives CDR1 SGHTA, CDR2 FQGNSA. CDR3 sequence reads: CASSLFRTASYEQYF. For the CDR3, the DNA is TGTGCCAGCAGCCTTTTCCGAACAGCTTCCTACGAGCAGTACTTC.

The sample holds a few counts of this clonotype. The chain combines TRBV6-5 with TRBJ2-5; TRBD1 matches 10 bases. Germline CDR1 is MNHEY and CDR2 is SVGAGI. CDR3 size: 15 residues. Germline trimming cut 4 bases from V and 7 bases from J; bases unmatched to any gene: 9. For the CDR3, the DNA is TGTGCCAGCAGTTCCCCGGGACAGGGGTTAGTGACCCAGTACTTC. It yields the protein CASSSPGQGLVTQYF.

With regard to this clonotype: Mismatch with germline at one junction end may stem from a read error. The CDR3 is CASILRGPSTYTQYF. In DNA, the CDR3 is TGTGCCAGCATCCTAAGGGGACCATCCACATATACGCAGTATTTT. V and J are TRBV7-2 and TRBJ2-3, with D perhaps TRBD1 or TRBD2 (5 bases each). CDR1 and CDR2 (germline): SGHTA, FQGNSA. The CDR3 has 15 amino acids. The full variable domain, with the rest looked up from reference TRBV7-2 and TRBJ2-3, is GAGVSQSPSNKVTEKGKDVELRCDPISGHTALYWYRQSLGQGLEFLIYFQGNSAPDKSGLPSDRFSAERTGGSVSTLTIQRTQQEDSAVYLCASILRGPSTYTQYFGPGTRLTVL.

This clonotype occurred a few times. The CDR3 DNA is TGTGCCACCAGTGGCTCCCGAGGGGGGAATGAGCAGTTCTTC. This gives the protein CATSGSRGGNEQFF. The chain joins TRBV24-1 to TRBJ2-1, with D tentatively TRBD1 or TRBD2 (6 bases each). The CDR3 extends over 14 amino acids. V shed 5 bases and J shed 7 bases, with 14 bases lying between them. CDR1 and CDR2 from the germline V gene are KGHDR and SFDVKD.

This clonotype occurred a few times. This sequence joins TRBV7-2 and TRBJ1-1; possibly TRBD1 for D (5 bases). CDR1 SGHTA and CDR2 FQGNSA come from the germline V gene. The V end lost 5 bases, the J end lost 4 bases, and 14 bases lay between the germline ends. CDR3 size: 14 residues. The CDR3 coding sequence is TGTGCCAGCAGCCCTATGCAGGGCGGCACTGAAGCTTTCTTT. Its translation: CASSPMQGGTEAFF.

V and J are TRBV29-1 and TRBJ1-1; D is ambiguous. Trimming pared 4 bases from V and 1 base from J, leaving 7 bases between. Per germline, CDR1 SQVTM and CDR2 ANQGSEA. CDR3 size: 12 residues. The CDR3 spells CSVATTNTEAFF. In DNA, the CDR3 is TGCAGCGTTGCGACTACGAACACTGAAGCTTTCTTT.

The chain recombines TRBV7-8 with TRBJ1-2; D is undetermined. V gave up 5 bases and J gave up 4 bases, with 17 bases separating them. The germline V gene encodes CDR1 SGHVS and CDR2 FQNEAQ. The CDR3 has 15 amino acids. This CDR3 is CASSLREDYSYGYTF. Here the CDR3 DNA reads TGTGCCAGCAGCCTTAGGGAGGATTACAGCTATGGCTACACCTTC.

This chain joins TRBV7-9 and TRBJ2-7, with 8 positions matching TRBD1. J lost 9 bases, V lost 0 bases, and 4 bases had no gene match. The CDR3 length is 13 residues. CDR1 and CDR2 from the germline V gene are SEHNR and FQNEAQ (reference sequence). CDR3 coding DNA: TGTGCCAGCAGCTTAGCAGGACAGGGAGGGCAGTACTTC. Residues: CASSLAGQGGQYF.

This sequence joins TRBV28 and TRBJ2-5; 8 positions match TRBD1. This CDR3 is 14 amino acids long. Trimming at V came to 0 bases and at J to 5 bases, leaving 2 bases not matched to a gene. The germline V gene encodes CDR1 MDHEN and CDR2 SYDVKM. The CDR3 here is CASSLWGQVETQYF. The CDR3 nucleotides read TGTGCCAGCAGTTTATGGGGACAGGTGGAGACCCAGTACTTC.

The J gene is TRBJ2-7, the V gene TRBV11-2; no reliable D call. The CDR3 runs to 12 residues. Between the trimmed V and J ends, which lost 4 bases and 2 bases, there was a span of 6 bases. Germline assignment: CDR1 SGHAT and CDR2 FQNNGV. CDR3 region: CASSYQTYEQYF. The CDR3 nucleotides are TGTGCCAGCAGCTACCAGACCTACGAGCAGTACTTC.

This clonotype was counted only a few times. The chain couples TRBV29-1 to TRBJ1-1; D is perhaps TRBD1 (5 bases). V lost 7 bases and J 6 bases, leaving 21 bases between the germline ends. The length of the CDR3 is 14 residues. Germline CDR1 SQVTM, CDR2 ANQGSEA. The CDR3 region has the DNA TGCAGCGCAACGATAAGGTCGGGGGTCCCTGAAGCTTTCTTT. Protein product: CSATIRSGVPEAFF.

V gene TRBV20-1 combines with J gene TRBJ2-3; 13 bases are a match to TRBD2. Germline trimming cut 0 bases from V and 0 bases from J; bases unmatched to any gene: 18. The CDR3 is 22 amino acids. CDR1 is DFQATT, CDR2 SNEGSKA, per germline (reference sequence). CDR3 nucleotide sequence: TGCAGTGCTAGAGACCTGACTAGCGGGAGGCCGACGACGGTAAATAGCACAGATACGCAGTATTTT. As protein: CSARDLTSGRPTTVNSTDTQYF.

Only a few counts were recorded for this clonotype. The genes are TRBV23-1 and TRBJ2-7, with 9 bases identical to TRBD1. TRBV23-1 has ORF status, its function being uncertain. The CDR3 runs to 13 residues. With V trimmed by 11 bases and J by 5 bases, 10 bases remained unmatched. The CDR3 protein is CAGRDRANHEQYF. The CDR3 DNA follows: TGCGCCGGGAGGGACAGGGCGAACCACGAGCAGTACTTC.

The V and J genes are TRBV4-3 and TRBJ2-2; TRBD1 matches at 8 bases. CDR1 and CDR2 from the germline V gene are LGHNA and YSLEER. Trimming at V came to 3 bases and at J to 5 bases, leaving 5 bases not matched to a gene. The CDR3 totals 15 residues. The CDR3 DNA is TGCGCCAGCAGCCACGGGGACAGGAGGACCGGGGAGCTGTTTTTT. It specifies CASSHGDRRTGELFF.

This clonotype turned up a few times. The J gene is TRBJ2-1, the V gene TRBV19; TRBD2 aligns across 7 bases. With 7 bases clipped from V and 7 bases from J, the junction kept 13 bases outside the gene matches. Germline CDR1 is LNHDA and CDR2 is SQIVND (reference sequence). This CDR3 region has 15 residues. The CDR3 DNA is TGTGCCAGTACCGAGGTGGGCGGGAGACGTAATGAGCAGTTCTTC. Residues: CASTEVGGRRNEQFF.

This rearrangement joins TRBV12-3 or TRBV12-4 to TRBJ2-1; a possible D gene is TRBD1 (5 bases). The CDR3 covers 13 residues. The V and J ends lost 6 bases and 3 bases respectively, with 9 bases between them. CDR3 coding DNA: TGTGCCAGCAGACTCCAGGGCTACAATGAGCAGTTCTTC. This codes for CASRLQGYNEQFF.

CDR3 in DNA: TGCAGCTCACGGGGGTCGGCGGGAGAGACCCAGTACTTC. Its translation: CSSRGSAGETQYF. This chain joins TRBV29-1 and TRBJ2-5; a weak D match, TRBD2 (6 bases). Trimming took 8 bases from V and 4 from J, leaving 17 bases between them. The CDR3 is made up of 13 amino acids. CDR1 and CDR2 from the germline V gene are SQVTM and ANQGSEA.

There are a few counts of this clonotype. This chain joins TRBV5-1 and TRBJ1-1; a weak D match, TRBD1 (5 bases). There are 14 residues in the CDR3. The ends were cut back, 0 bases at V and 4 bases at J, with 10 bases in the middle. Per the germline V gene, CDR1 is SGHRS and CDR2 is YFSETQ. The CDR3 bases are TGCGCCAGCAGCTTGGGACGGGGCGGCACTGAAGCTTTCTTT. Its protein is CASSLGRGGTEAFF.

The chain has TRBV28 and TRBJ2-7, with 9 positions matching TRBD1. The CDR3 is made up of 17 amino acids. Germline assignment: CDR1 MDHEN and CDR2 SYDVKM. V shed 2 bases and J 5 bases; nucleotides not matched to a gene: 13. CDR3: CASSLPHPPDRGDEQYF. The CDR3 DNA follows: TGTGCCAGCAGTTTACCCCACCCACCCGACAGGGGGGACGAGCAGTACTTC.

The gene calls are TRBV4-3 and TRBJ1-4, with D unresolved. Germline values: CDR1 LGHNA, CDR2 YSLEER. The CDR3 is 16 amino acids. Deletions cut 1 base from V and 4 bases from J, with 13 bases between. The CDR3 region is CASSQVTVDLNEKLFF. CDR3 DNA sequence: TGCGCCAGCAGCCAAGTTACTGTCGATCTTAATGAAAAACTGTTTTTT.

This clonotype has just a few counts. The rearrangement links TRBV18 to TRBJ2-1; D is undetermined. CDR1 KGHSH and CDR2 LQKENI come from the germline V gene. Between the trimmed V and J ends, which lost 4 bases and 0 bases, there was a span of 13 bases. The CDR3 is 16 amino acids. CDR3 bases: TGTGCCAGCTCACTTTTTTACCAGAGCTCCTACAATGAGCAGTTCTTC. This translates into CASSLFYQSSYNEQFF.

This clonotype was found a few times. CDR3 nucleotides: TGTGCCAGCAGCTTCTCCGGTCGCGTTAATGAAAAACTGTTTTTT. It encodes CASSFSGRVNEKLFF. The rearrangement uses TRBV7-2 and TRBJ1-4; no reliable D call. The length of the CDR3 is 15 residues. V was clipped by 3 bases and J by 4 bases, with 12 bases between them. Germline CDR1 and CDR2: SGHTA and FQGNSA.

The chain uses TRBV9 and TRBJ2-1; D is unresolved. The CDR3 sequence is 15 residues long. Per the germline V gene, CDR1 is SGDLS and CDR2 is YYNGEE. Trimming cost V 0 bases and J 6 bases, with 13 bases left between them. CDR3 DNA: TGTGCCAGCAGCGTAGCAGTGACTCACCTCAATGAGCAGTTCTTC. Encoded protein: CASSVAVTHLNEQFF.

The V gene is TRBV24-1, the J gene TRBJ2-3, with unresolved D. Trimming cost V 3 bases and J 4 bases, with 13 bases left between them. The V gene's germline CDR1 is KGHDR and CDR2 SFDVKD. The CDR3 sequence is 15 residues long. CDR3 in DNA: TGTGCCACCAGTGATCCCCGTAAAGCCCCAGATACGCAGTATTTT. Translated: CATSDPRKAPDTQYF.

The chain recombines TRBV5-1 with TRBJ2-1, with TRBD2 identical over 10 bases. The CDR3 length is 15 residues. Germline V gene sequence: CDR1 SGHRS, CDR2 YFSETQ. V dropped 4 bases and J dropped 3; count of bases not matched to a gene: 4. The CDR3 sequence: CASSVGLANYNEQFF. The CDR3 coding sequence is TGCGCCAGCAGCGTGGGACTAGCGAACTACAATGAGCAGTTCTTC.